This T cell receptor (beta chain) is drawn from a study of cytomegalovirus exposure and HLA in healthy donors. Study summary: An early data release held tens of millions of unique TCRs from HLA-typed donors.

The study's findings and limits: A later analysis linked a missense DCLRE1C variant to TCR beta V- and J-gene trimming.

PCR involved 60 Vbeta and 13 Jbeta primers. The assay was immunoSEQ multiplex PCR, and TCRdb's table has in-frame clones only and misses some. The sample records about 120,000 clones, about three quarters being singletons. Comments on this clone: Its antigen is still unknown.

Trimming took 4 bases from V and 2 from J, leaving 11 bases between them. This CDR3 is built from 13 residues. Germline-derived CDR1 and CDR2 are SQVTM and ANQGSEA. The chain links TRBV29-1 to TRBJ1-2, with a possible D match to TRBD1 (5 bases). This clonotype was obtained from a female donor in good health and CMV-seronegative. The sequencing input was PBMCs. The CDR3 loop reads CSVVGATNYGYTF. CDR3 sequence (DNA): TGCAGCGTTGTAGGGGCTACCAACTATGGCTACACCTTC. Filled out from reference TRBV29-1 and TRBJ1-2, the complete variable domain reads SAVISQKPSRDICQRGTSLTIQCQVDSQVTMMFWYRQQPGQSLTLIATANQGSEATYESGFVIDKFPISRPNLTFSTLTVSNMSPEDSSIYLCSVVGATNYGYTFGSGTRLTVV.